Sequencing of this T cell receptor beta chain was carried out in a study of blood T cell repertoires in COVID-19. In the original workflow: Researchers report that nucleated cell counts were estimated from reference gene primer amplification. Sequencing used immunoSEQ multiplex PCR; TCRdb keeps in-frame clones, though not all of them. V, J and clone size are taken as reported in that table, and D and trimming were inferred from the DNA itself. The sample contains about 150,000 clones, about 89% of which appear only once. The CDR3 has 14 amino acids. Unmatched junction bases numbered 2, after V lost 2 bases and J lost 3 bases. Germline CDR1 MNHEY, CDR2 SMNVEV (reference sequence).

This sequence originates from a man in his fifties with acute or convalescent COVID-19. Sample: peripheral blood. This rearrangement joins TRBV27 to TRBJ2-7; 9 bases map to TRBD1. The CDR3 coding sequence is TGTGCCAGCAGTTTAAAGGGACAGGGCTACGAGCAGTACTTC. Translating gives CASSLKGQGYEQYF.